The present entry profiles one T cell receptor beta chain with its context. What it recognizes is unknown. V was clipped by 0 bases and J by 7 bases; unmatched bases: 9. The CDR3 extends over 16 amino acids. The germline gives CDR1 SNHLY, CDR2 FYNNEI. All the patients suffered relapse after autologous stem cell transplantation, and brentuximab vedotin exposure differed. Negative selection with magnetic separation was used to purify CD4+ T cells from thawed PBMCs. Classification of best responses gave complete response, partial response or progressive disease. This record comes from a study of PD-1 blockade in classical Hodgkin lymphoma. Generated by immunoSEQ multiplex PCR, the TCRdb table keeps only in-frame clones and is missing some. This table has 25,000 to 30,000 clones, 70% to 80% appearing once. Study findings and constraints: Lower baseline TCR diversity was reported for newly diagnosed patients than for healthy donors. The diversity seen at baseline in complete responders resembled that of newly diagnosed patients.

Sequencing was performed on CD4+ T cells from blood, taken at baseline. The V and J genes are TRBV2 and TRBJ1-2; TRBD1 matches 9 bases. The clonotype originates from a human donor with classical Hodgkin lymphoma. The CDR3 is CASSEALPGTGPGYTF. The CDR3 region has the DNA TGTGCCAGCAGTGAAGCCCTCCCCGGGACAGGGCCTGGCTACACCTTC.